This T cell receptor (beta chain) emerged from a study of CD8+ T cells in alopecia areata. The CDR3 has 17 residues. The germline V gene encodes CDR1 GTSNPN and CDR2 SVGIG (reference sequence). Following extraction, RNA underwent reverse transcription to cDNA, which served as the sequencing template. Only in-frame clones appear in the TCRdb table, and some are missing; sequencing was by immunoSEQ multiplex PCR. The sample includes a few hundred thousand clones, about 58% of them seen just once. Indicated treatment: oral pan-JAK inhibitor, 5-10 mg twice daily. The specimen comprised CD4+ T cells sorted from blood, sampled at week 4, from a patient treated with tofacitinib. This receptor was identified in a human donor with alopecia areata. The chain recombines TRBV30 with TRBJ1-1; 9 nucleotides align to TRBD1. The CDR3 region has the DNA TGTTCTCTGGGAGGGACAGGGAGTCTTCCGATGAACACTGAAGCTTTCTTT. Protein product: CSLGGTGSLPMNTEAFF.